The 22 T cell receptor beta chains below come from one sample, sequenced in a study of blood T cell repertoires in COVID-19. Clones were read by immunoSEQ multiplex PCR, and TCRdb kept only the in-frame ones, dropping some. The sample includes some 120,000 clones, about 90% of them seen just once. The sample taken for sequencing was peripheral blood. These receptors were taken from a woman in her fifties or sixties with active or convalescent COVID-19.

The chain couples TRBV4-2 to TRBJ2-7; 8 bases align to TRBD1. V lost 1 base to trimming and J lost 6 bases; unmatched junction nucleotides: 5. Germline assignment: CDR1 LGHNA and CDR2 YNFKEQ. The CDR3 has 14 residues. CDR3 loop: CASSQATGAGEQYF. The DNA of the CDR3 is TGTGCCAGCAGCCAAGCGACAGGGGCAGGCGAGCAGTACTTC.

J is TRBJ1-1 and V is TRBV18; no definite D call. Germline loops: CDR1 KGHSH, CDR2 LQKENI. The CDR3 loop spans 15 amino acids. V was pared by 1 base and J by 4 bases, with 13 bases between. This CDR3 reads CASSPLIGVGTEAFF. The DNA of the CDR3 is TGTGCCAGCTCACCACTAATCGGAGTGGGCACTGAAGCTTTCTTT.

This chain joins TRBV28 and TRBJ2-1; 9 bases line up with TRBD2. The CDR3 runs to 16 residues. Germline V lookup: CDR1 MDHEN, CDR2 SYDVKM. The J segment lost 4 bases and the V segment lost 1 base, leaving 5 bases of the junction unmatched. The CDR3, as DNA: TGTGCCAGCAGTTTATTCGGACTAGCGAGGTACAATGAGCAGTTCTTC. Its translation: CASSLFGLARYNEQFF.

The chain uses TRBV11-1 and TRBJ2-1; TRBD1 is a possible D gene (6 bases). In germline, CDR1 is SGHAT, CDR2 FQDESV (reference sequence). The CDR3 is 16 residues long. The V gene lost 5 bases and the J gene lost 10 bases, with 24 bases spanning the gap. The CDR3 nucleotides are TGTGCCAGCAGCCCATTCAGGGGCTCCACCGGGGAGGAGCAGTTCTTC. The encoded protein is CASSPFRGSTGEEQFF.

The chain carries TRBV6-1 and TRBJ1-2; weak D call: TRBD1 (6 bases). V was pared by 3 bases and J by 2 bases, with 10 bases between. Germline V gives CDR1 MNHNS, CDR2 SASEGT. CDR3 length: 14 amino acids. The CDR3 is CASSDFQGNYGYTF. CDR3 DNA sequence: TGTGCCAGCAGTGATTTCCAGGGGAACTATGGCTACACCTTC.

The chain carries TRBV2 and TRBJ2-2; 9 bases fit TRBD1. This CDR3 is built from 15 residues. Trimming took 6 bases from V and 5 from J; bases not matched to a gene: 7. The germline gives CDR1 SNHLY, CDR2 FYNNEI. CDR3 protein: CASRSGQGLTGELFF. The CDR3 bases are TGTGCCAGCAGGTCGGGACAGGGACTTACCGGGGAGCTGTTTTTT.

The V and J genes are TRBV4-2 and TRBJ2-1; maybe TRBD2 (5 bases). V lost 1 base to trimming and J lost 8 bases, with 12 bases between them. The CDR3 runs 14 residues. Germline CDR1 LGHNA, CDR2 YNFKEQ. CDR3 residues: CASSQAGIGHEQFF. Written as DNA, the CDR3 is TGTGCCAGCAGCCAAGCGGGAATCGGACATGAGCAGTTCTTC.

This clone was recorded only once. CDR3 coding DNA: TGTGCCAGCAGCCTGCTGCTTGTGGAAGGGGAAGGTTCCTACGAGCAGTACTTC. This sequence encodes CASSLLLVEGEGSYEQYF. The chain combines TRBV5-6 with TRBJ2-7; D might be TRBD1 (5 bases). V lost 4 bases and J 1 base, leaving 24 bases between the germline ends. CDR1 SGHDT and CDR2 YYEEEE come from the germline V gene. The CDR3 loop spans 18 amino acids.

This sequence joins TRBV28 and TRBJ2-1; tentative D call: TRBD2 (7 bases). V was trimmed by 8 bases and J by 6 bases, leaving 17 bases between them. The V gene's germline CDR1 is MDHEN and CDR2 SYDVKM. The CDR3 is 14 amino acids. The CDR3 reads CASSLGGGGNEQFF. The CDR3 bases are TGTGCCAGCTCATTAGGGGGGGGAGGCAATGAGCAGTTCTTC.

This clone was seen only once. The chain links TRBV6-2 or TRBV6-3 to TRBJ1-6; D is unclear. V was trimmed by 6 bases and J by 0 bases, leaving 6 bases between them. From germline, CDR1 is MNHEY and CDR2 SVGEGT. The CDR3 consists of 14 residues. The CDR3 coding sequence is TGTGCCAGCAGCCGGAGCTCCTATAATTCACCCCTCCACTTT. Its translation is CASSRSSYNSPLHF.

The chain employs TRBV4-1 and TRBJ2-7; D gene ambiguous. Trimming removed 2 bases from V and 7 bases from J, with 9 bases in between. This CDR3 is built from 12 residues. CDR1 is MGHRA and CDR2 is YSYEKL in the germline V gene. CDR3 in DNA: TGCGCCAGCAGCCAATCCCCGTCTGAGCAGTACTTC. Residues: CASSQSPSEQYF.

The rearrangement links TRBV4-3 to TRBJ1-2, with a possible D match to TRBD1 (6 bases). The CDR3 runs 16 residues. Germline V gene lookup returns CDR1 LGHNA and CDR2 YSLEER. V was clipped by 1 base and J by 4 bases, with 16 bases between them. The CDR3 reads CASSQGHQGLIYGYTF. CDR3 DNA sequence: TGCGCCAGCAGCCAAGGACATCAGGGGCTTATCTATGGCTACACCTTC.

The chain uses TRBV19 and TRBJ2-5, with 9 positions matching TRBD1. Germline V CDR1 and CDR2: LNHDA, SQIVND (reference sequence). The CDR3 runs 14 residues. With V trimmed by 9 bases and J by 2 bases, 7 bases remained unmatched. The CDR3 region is CASRSGTGQETQYF. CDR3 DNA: TGTGCCAGCCGCTCCGGGACAGGGCAAGAGACCCAGTACTTC.

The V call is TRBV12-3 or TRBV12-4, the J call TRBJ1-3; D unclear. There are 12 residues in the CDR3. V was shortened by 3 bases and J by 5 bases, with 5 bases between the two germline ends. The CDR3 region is CASSFLRNTIYF. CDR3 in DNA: TGTGCCAGCAGTTTCCTCCGAAACACCATATATTTT.

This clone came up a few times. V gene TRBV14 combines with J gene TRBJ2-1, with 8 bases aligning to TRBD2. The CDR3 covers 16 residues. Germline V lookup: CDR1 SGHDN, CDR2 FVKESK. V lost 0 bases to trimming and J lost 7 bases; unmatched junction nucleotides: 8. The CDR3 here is CASSQDSGNIINEQFF. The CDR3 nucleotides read TGTGCCAGCAGCCAAGATAGCGGGAATATAATAAATGAGCAGTTCTTC.

The CDR3 DNA is TGTGCCAGCAGTTTTCGGACTCCGAGCCACTATGGCTACACCTTC. This translates into CASSFRTPSHYGYTF. The rearrangement uses TRBV28 and TRBJ1-2; no clear D gene. Trimming removed 3 bases at V and 3 bases at J, with 14 bases between. The V gene's germline CDR1 is MDHEN and CDR2 SYDVKM. This CDR3 has 15 amino acids.

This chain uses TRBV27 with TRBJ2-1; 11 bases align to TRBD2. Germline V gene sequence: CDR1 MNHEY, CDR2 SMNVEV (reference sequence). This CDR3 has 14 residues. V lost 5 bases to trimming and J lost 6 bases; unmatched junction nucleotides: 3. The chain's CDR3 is CASSGTSGGNEQFF. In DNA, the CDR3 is TGTGCCAGCAGTGGGACTAGCGGAGGCAATGAGCAGTTCTTC.

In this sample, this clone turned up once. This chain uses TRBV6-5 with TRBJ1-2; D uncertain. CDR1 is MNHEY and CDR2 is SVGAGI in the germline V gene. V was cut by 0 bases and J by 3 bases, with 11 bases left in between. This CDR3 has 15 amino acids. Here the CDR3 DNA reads TGTGCCAGCAGTTACTCGATGGGAGACTACTATGGCTACACCTTC. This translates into CASSYSMGDYYGYTF.

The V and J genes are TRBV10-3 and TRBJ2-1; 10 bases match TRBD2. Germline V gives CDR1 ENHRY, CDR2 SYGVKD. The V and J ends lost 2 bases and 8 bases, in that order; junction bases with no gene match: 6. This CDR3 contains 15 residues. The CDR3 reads CAISEKGLARDEQFF. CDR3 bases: TGTGCCATCAGTGAGAAGGGACTAGCGCGGGATGAGCAGTTCTTC.

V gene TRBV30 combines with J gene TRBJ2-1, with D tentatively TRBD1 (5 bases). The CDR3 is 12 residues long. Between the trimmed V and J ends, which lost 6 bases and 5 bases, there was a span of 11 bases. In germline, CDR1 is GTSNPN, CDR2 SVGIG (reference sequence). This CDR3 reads CACKDRHNEQFF. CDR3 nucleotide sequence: TGTGCCTGCAAAGACAGACACAATGAGCAGTTCTTC.

The DNA of the CDR3 is TGTGCCAGTAAAGGGTTCGCAACAGGCCTTAACACCGGGGAGCTGTTTTTT. Its translation: CASKGFATGLNTGELFF. The rearrangement uses TRBV19 and TRBJ2-2; possibly TRBD1 for D (5 bases). V dropped 7 bases and J dropped 2 bases, with 20 bases sitting between them. Per germline, CDR1 LNHDA and CDR2 SQIVND (reference sequence). The CDR3 consists of 17 residues. Variable domain in full (rest from reference TRBV19 and TRBJ2-2): DGGITQSPKYLFRKEGQNVTLSCEQNLNHDAMYWYRQDPGQGLRLIYYSQIVNDFQKGDIAEGYSVSREKKESFPLTVTSAQKNPTAFYLCASKGFATGLNTGELFFGEGSRLTVL.

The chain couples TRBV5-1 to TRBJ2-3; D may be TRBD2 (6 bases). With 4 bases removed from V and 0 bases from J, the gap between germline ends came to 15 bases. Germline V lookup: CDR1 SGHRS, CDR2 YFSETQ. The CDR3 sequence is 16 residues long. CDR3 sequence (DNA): TGCGCCAGCAGCGGACGGTCGGCGGGAAGCACAGATACGCAGTATTTT. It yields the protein CASSGRSAGSTDTQYF. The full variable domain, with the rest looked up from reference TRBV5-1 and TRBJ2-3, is KAGVTQTPRYLIKTRGQQVTLSCSPISGHRSVSWYQQTPGQGLQFLFEYFSETQRNKGNFPGRFSGRQFSNSRSEMNVSTLELGDSALYLCASSGRSAGSTDTQYFGPGTRLTVL.